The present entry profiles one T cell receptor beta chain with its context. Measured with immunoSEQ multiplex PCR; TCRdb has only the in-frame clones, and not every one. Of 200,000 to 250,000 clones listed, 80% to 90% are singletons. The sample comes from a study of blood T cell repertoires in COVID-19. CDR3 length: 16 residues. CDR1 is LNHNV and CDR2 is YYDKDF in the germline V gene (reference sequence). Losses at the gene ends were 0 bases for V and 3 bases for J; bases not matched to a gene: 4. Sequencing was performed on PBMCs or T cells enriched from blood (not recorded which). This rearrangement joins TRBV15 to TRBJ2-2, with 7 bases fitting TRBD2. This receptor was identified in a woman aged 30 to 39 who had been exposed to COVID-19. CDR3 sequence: CATSRDRDYYTGELFF. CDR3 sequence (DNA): TGTGCCACCAGCAGAGACCGGGACTACTACACCGGGGAGCTGTTTTTT. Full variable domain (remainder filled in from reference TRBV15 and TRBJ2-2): DAMVIQNPRYQVTQFGKPVTLSCSQTLNHNVMYWYQQKSSQAPKLLFHYYDKDFNNEADTPDNFQSRRPNTSFCFLDIRSPGLGDTAMYLCATSRDRDYYTGELFFGEGSRLTVL.